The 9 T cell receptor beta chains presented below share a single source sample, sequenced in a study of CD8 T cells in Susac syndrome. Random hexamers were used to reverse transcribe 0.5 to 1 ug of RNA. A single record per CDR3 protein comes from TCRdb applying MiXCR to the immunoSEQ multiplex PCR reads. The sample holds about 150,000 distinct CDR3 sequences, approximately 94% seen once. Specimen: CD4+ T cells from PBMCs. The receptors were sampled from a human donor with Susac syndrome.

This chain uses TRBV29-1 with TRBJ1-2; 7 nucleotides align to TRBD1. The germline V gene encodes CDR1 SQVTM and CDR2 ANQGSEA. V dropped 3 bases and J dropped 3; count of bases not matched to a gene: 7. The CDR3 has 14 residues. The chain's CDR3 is CSVDPGGLDYGYTF. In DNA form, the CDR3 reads TGCAGCGTTGATCCAGGGGGATTGGACTATGGCTACACCTTC.

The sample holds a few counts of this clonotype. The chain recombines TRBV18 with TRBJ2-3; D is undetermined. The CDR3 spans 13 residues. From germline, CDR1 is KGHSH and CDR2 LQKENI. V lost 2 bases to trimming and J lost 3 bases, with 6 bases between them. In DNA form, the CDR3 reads TGTGCCAGCTCACCAGGCCAGACAGATACGCAGTATTTT. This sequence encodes CASSPGQTDTQYF.

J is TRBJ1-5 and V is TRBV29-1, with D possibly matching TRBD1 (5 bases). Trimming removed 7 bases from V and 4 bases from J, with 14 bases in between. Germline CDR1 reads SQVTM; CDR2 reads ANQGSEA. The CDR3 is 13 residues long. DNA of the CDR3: TGCAGCGCATCCACCGACAGAAATCAGCCCCAGCATTTT. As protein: CSASTDRNQPQHF.

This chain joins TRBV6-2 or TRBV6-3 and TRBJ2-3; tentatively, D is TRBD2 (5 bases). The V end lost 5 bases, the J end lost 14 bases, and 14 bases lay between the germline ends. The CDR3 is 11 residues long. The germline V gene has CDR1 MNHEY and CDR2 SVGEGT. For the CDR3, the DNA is TGTGCCAGCAGTCAAACTAGGATGTTGTATTTT. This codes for CASSQTRMLYF.

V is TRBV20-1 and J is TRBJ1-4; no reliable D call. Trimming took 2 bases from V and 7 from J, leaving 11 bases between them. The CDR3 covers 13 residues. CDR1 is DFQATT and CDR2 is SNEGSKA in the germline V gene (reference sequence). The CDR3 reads CSARSRAGEKLFF. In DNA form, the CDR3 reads TGCAGTGCTAGAAGTAGGGCGGGTGAAAAACTGTTTTTT.

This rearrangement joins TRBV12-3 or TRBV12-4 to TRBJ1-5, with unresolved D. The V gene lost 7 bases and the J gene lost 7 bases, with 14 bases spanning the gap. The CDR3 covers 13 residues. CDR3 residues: CASTRRAGQPQHF. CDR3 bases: TGTGCCAGCACCCGACGGGCTGGGCAGCCCCAGCATTTT.

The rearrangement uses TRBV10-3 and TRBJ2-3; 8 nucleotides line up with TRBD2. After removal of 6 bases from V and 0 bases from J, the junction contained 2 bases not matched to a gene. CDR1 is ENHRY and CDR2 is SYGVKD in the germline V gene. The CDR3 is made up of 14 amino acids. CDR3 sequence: CAIRRGASTDTQYF. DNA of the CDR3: TGTGCCATCAGGCGGGGGGCGAGCACAGATACGCAGTATTTT.

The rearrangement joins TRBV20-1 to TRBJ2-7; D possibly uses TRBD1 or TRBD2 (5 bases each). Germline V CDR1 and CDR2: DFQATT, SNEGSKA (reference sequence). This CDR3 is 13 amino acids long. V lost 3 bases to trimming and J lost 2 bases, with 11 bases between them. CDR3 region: CSARWDPTYEQYF. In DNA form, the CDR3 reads TGCAGTGCTAGGTGGGACCCGACCTACGAGCAGTACTTC.

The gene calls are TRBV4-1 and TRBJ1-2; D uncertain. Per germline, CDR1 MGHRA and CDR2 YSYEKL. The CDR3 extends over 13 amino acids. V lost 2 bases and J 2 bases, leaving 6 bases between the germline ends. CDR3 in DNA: TGCGCCAGCAGCCAACGGGAGAACTATGGCTACACCTTC. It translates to CASSQRENYGYTF.